Sequencing of this TCR beta chain was carried out in a study of regulatory T cells in long-lasting Graves disease. General study results and limits: Persistent-disease Graves' patients showed less TCR diversity than new cases.

As regards this clonotype: Its specificity is not known.

With iRepertoire HTBI primers and Arm-PCR of CDR3 regions, TCR beta libraries were built. TCRdb used MiXCR to reprocess the multiplex PCR reads, holding one entry per CDR3 protein. The data contain hundreds of thousands of distinct CDR3 sequences, approximately 15% of them singletons. Time point indicated: newly diagnosed GD, antithyroid drugs for less than 3 months. Isolated PBMC RNA provided the starting material for the TCR library. These data were also reused for a study on T cells in Graves' hyperthyroidism and ophthalmopathy. That study reports: Primed by the HTBI set, a first-round RT-PCR was run on the TCR CDR3.

This clonotype was sampled from a woman aged 25 to 39 with Graves disease. The material sequenced was peripheral blood mononuclear cells (PBMCs), taken at new diagnosis, from a patient treated with antithyroid drugs.

CDR3 nucleotide sequence: TGTGCCAGCAGCCCGCCGGGACTGTTAAACAATGAGCAGTTCTTC. Translating gives CASSPPGLLNNEQFF. V is TRBV6-1 and J is TRBJ2-1; D perhaps matches TRBD2 (6 bases). The CDR3 spans 15 residues. The V end lost 6 bases, the J end lost 5 bases, and 17 bases lay between the germline ends. Looked up from germline, CDR1 is MNHNS and CDR2 is SASEGT.